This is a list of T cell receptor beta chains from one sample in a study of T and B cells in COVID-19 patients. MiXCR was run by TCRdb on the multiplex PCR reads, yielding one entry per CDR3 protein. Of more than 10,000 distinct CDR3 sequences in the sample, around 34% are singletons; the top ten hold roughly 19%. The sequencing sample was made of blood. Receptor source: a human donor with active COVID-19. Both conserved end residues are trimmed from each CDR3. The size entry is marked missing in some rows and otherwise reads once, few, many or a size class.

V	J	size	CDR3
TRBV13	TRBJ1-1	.	ASSSSDRANTEAF
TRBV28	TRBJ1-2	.	ASSPNGRGETYGYT
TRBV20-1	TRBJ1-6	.	SARDSRQGRSPLH
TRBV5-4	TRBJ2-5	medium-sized	ASSLGLRQTQY
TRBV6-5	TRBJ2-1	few	ASRPQRGGLGNEQF
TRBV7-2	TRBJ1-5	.	ASSLPGPNQPQH
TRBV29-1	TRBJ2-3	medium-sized	SVDGGTSTDTQY
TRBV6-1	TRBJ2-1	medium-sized	ASSLGQRYNEQF
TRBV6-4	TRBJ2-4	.	ASSDSRRKRVQY
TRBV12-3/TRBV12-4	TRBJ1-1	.	ASTGTEAF
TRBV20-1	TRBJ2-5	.	SARTVQETQY
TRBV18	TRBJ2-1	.	ASSLEGDPSYNEQF
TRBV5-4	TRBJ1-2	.	ASSQERDTYGYT
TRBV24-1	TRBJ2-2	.	ATSERTGIANTGELF
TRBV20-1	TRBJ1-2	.	SARNYGYT
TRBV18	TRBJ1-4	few	ASSRGANEKLF
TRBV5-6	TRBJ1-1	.	ASSLLGQRNTEAF
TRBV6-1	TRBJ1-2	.	ASSLEAGGGGYT
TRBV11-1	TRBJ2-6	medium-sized	ASSFGGNSGANVLT
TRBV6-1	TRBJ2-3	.	ASSTDRTDTQY
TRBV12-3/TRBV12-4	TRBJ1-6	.	ASSRTGFGSSYNSPLH
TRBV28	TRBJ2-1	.	ASRPPPGGLDNEQF
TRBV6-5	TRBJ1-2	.	ASSYSTAPNYGYT